The 13 T cell receptor beta chains below come from one sample, sequenced in a study of blood T cell repertoires in COVID-19. Sequencing was performed with immunoSEQ multiplex PCR; in TCRdb, only in-frame clones are kept and a portion is missing. In the table there are about 150,000 clones, 75% to 90% of which are singletons. Sequencing input: peripheral blood. All receptors derive from a human donor in a cohort sampled during active COVID-19.

The chain couples TRBV11-2 to TRBJ2-1, with 8 bases that match TRBD1. This CDR3 comprises 16 residues. V shed 5 bases and J 0 bases; nucleotides not matched to a gene: 6. The germline V gene has CDR1 SGHAT and CDR2 FQNNGV. Here the CDR3 reads CASSLGQGSSYNEQFF. CDR3 DNA: TGTGCCAGCAGCCTCGGACAGGGAAGCTCCTACAATGAGCAGTTCTTC.

The chain carries TRBV7-2 and TRBJ1-1; 9 nucleotides line up with TRBD1. Germline CDR1 reads SGHTA; CDR2 reads FQGNSA. The CDR3 has 13 residues. The J segment lost 6 bases and the V segment lost 5 bases, leaving 4 bases of the junction unmatched. Here the CDR3 DNA reads TGTGCCAGCAGCGTACAGGGGGCCTCTGAAGCTTTCTTT. Encoded protein: CASSVQGASEAFF.

This sequence joins TRBV18 and TRBJ1-1; D possibly corresponds to TRBD1 (5 bases). V was shortened by 4 bases and J by 2 bases, with 8 bases between the two germline ends. The CDR3 runs to 13 residues. Per germline, CDR1 KGHSH and CDR2 LQKENI. CDR3 residues: CASSLTENTEAFF. The CDR3, as DNA: TGTGCCAGCTCACTGACAGAAAACACTGAAGCTTTCTTT.

The CDR3 bases are TGTGCCAGCAGTCCTCCGGGACAGGTTAATGAAAAACTGTTTTTT. It is translated as CASSPPGQVNEKLFF. The J gene is TRBJ1-4, the V gene TRBV6-5; 8 positions match TRBD1. This CDR3 spans 15 amino acids. Germline V gives CDR1 MNHEY, CDR2 SVGAGI. Germline trimming cut 5 bases from V and 4 bases from J; bases unmatched to any gene: 6.

This clone has a handful of counts. This chain links TRBV6-6 with TRBJ1-1; D unresolved. V gave up 6 bases and J gave up 3 bases, with 11 bases separating them. This CDR3 has 13 residues. Per germline, CDR1 MNHNY and CDR2 SVGAGI (reference sequence). The CDR3 nucleotides are TGTGCCAGCAGGCCTCCCGGGGACACTGAAGCTTTCTTT. Amino acids: CASRPPGDTEAFF.

This clone was seen at least ten times. The chain couples TRBV5-1 to TRBJ2-7; TRBD1 agrees at 7 bases. The CDR3 is 15 residues long. J was trimmed by 3 bases and V by 0 bases; bases with no gene match: 6. Germline CDR1 is SGHRS and CDR2 is YFSETQ. CDR3 DNA sequence: TGCGCCAGCAGCTTGGACGGAAGGACAGGCTACGAGCAGTACTTC. Translation gives CASSLDGRTGYEQYF.

This clone has more than one count but fewer than ten. The V call is TRBV5-8, the J call TRBJ1-4, with a possible D match to TRBD1 (6 bases). Germline V gives CDR1 SGHTS, CDR2 YDEGEE. The CDR3 is made up of 14 amino acids. The V gene lost 4 bases and the J gene lost 7 bases, with 14 bases spanning the gap. CDR3 nucleotides: TGTGCCAGCAGCCCGGACAGCAGGGGTGAAAAACTGTTTTTT. Protein: CASSPDSRGEKLFF.

The V call is TRBV11-1, the J call TRBJ2-7; D is possibly TRBD2 (6 bases). CDR3 size: 14 residues. Trimming shortened V by 1 base and J by 7 bases, and 14 bases separated the two germline ends. In germline, CDR1 is SGHAT, CDR2 FQDESV (reference sequence). CDR3 residues: CASSLGGGADEQYF. The CDR3 DNA follows: TGTGCCAGCAGCTTAGGAGGCGGGGCGGATGAGCAGTACTTC.

This clone was seen a few times. The chain carries TRBV10-3 and TRBJ1-3; 8 nucleotides match TRBD1. Germline CDR1 is ENHRY and CDR2 is SYGVKD. J was trimmed by 0 bases and V by 2 bases; bases with no gene match: 6. The CDR3 has 17 residues. The CDR3 region is CAISELGQGNSGNTIYF. The DNA of the CDR3 is TGTGCCATCAGTGAGCTTGGACAGGGAAACTCTGGAAACACCATATATTTT.

This clone was seen more than once but under ten times. The V gene is TRBV9, the J gene TRBJ2-2; 12 bases line up with TRBD2. Trimming cost V 7 bases and J 3 bases; bases outside gene matches: 4. Germline V CDR1 and CDR2: SGDLS, YYNGEE. This CDR3 contains 15 residues. The CDR3 coding sequence is TGTGCCAGCTCACGGACTAGCGGGGACACCGGGGAGCTGTTTTTT. Protein product: CASSRTSGDTGELFF.

The V gene is TRBV2, the J gene TRBJ1-1, with D possibly matching TRBD1 (6 bases). This CDR3 is 12 amino acids long. CDR1 is SNHLY and CDR2 is FYNNEI in the germline V gene. V gave up 4 bases and J gave up 10 bases, with 13 bases separating them. The CDR3 region has the DNA TGTGCCAGCAGTGCATTTCTGGACAGAGCTTTCTTT. The encoded protein is CASSAFLDRAFF.

The rearrangement links TRBV5-1 to TRBJ2-1; D remains unclear. This CDR3 region has 15 residues. The V end was cut by 1 base, the J end by 0 bases, with 8 bases between. The germline V gene has CDR1 SGHRS and CDR2 YFSETQ. The CDR3 protein is CASSLRMSSYNEQFF. The CDR3 region has the DNA TGCGCCAGCAGCTTGAGAATGAGCTCCTACAATGAGCAGTTCTTC.

This sequence joins TRBV27 and TRBJ1-5; TRBD1 might be the D (5 bases). V was pared by 6 bases and J by 6 bases, with 15 bases between. Germline V gene lookup returns CDR1 MNHEY and CDR2 SMNVEV (reference sequence). The CDR3 has 14 residues. CDR3 nucleotides: TGTGCCAGCAGAACGTGGGGGGAAGGTCAGCCCCAGCATTTT. This sequence encodes CASRTWGEGQPQHF.